This T cell receptor beta chain stems from a study of CD8+ T cells in alopecia areata (dated 2018 in TCRdb). For the study in its entirety: Treated patients were enrolled in an open-label pilot trial of oral tofacitinib, 5 to 10 mg twice daily, for moderate-to-severe alopecia areata. Tofacitinib was given for 6 to 18 months, followed by 6 months of follow-up off drug to assess delayed response and recurrence. Tofacitinib-treated patients had biopsies at baseline and at 4 and 24 weeks of treatment, with a later scalp biopsy in several patients. In both human patients and the C3H/HeJ mouse model, the study applied high-throughput TCRbeta sequencing to look at T cell clonal expansion in alopecia areata. TCRbeta CDR3 regions were amplified by immunoSEQ multiplex PCR with 35 Vbeta forward and 13 Jbeta reverse primers. RNA was extracted with the PAXgene miRNA kit for fixed scalp, the miRNeasy kit for PBMCs, and the RNeasy kit for mouse skin. Scalp tissue and sorted CD4+ and CD8+ peripheral blood T cells from patchy and totalis/universalis alopecia areata patients and from healthy controls were covered by human TCRbeta sequencing. Scalp clonality was compared across normal scalp (n=4), patchy alopecia areata scalp (n=8), and alopecia totalis/universalis scalp (n=8).

On this clone itself: The clone's antigen remains unknown. No per-base quality is available; no much larger clone lies one base away.

The sample's time point label is to be understood as: baseline before oral tofacitinib. Lesional scalp punch biopsies and peripheral blood were obtained from alopecia areata patients. After PBMCs were isolated by density centrifugation and stained for CD3, CD4 and CD8, a FACSAria was used to sort CD4+ and CD8+ T cells. According to the germline V gene (reference sequence), CDR1 reads SGHNT and CDR2 reads YYREEE. The CDR3 contains 17 residues, cysteine and phenylalanine counted. The DNA shown is the 51-base CDR3, in frame from base 1. The V end gives up 0 bases and the J end 4 bases, leaving 6 bases in the junction not matched to a gene. Library preparation employed the immunoSEQ multiplex PCR assay. RNA was extracted from all samples and reverse transcribed into cDNA as template for TCR sequencing. SuperScript III was used for first-strand cDNA synthesis, primed with a 2:1 mix of oligo-dT and random hexamers. Amplification bias was assessed with a synthetic immune receptor repertoire, and residual bias was removed computationally. Turning to the authors' computational methods: Raw reads were preprocessed for error removal, and CDR3 was defined according to IMGT conventions as running from the conserved cysteine to phenylalanine. Clonality was computed as 1 minus the Shannon entropy, with the entropy normalized by log2 of the number of productive unique TCRs. CD4 or CD8 identity of scalp clones was inferred by cross-referencing scalp TCRbeta sequences with sorted blood CD4 and CD8 repertoires. The table was pulled from immuneACCESS by TCRdb, which kept in-frame rearrangements only. Such tables lose some clones; where checked, under half of the loss comes from unresolved V genes, and the rest has no known cause. V and J calls and clone size are copied from that table; D and trimming were computed from the DNA. The sample table lists roughly 130,000 clones, 50% to 60% of them with a count of one. 3.5% to 5% of the sample rests with the top ten.

The investigation overall reported the following: Compared with normal scalp, lesional scalp, particularly in alopecia totalis/universalis, had higher clonality and more expanded CD8+ clones, which suggests antigenic drive. TCR sequences shared between patients were less clear than in mice, possibly partly because of HLA diversity in the patient population. Resident alphabeta T cells in normal human skin are also sequenced, complicating scalp TCR repertoire analysis, unlike mouse skin dominated by gammadelta T cells.

The chain couples TRBV5-4 to TRBJ2-2; 10 bases in the junction line up with TRBD1. The sample in question was CD4+ T cells sorted from blood, obtained at week 0. The clonotype comes from a human donor with alopecia areata. The sequenced DNA: TGTGCCAGCAGCTTGGGATGGGGACAGGGGATCACCGGGGAGCTGTTTTTT. Translated, it reads CASSLGWGQGITGELFF.